Below are 13 T cell receptor beta chains sequenced from a single sample in a study of identical twins. Using its own MiXCR run on the 5' RACE reads, TCRdb lists one record per CDR3 protein. Found here are roughly 260,000 distinct CDR3 sequences, 7.5% of them singletons; the top ten hold around 5%. The same data also went into a second study, on yellow fever vaccine responses in identical twins.

Source material: CD8+ T cells sorted from blood. The receptors come from a young woman in good health.

This clonotype was detected many times. This chain connects TRBV9 to TRBJ2-7; TRBD2 might be the D (6 bases). This CDR3 has 11 amino acids. V shed 3 bases and J shed 7 bases, with 8 bases lying between them. Germline V gene sequence: CDR1 SGDLS, CDR2 YYNGEE. The CDR3 DNA sequence: TGTGCCAGCAGCGAGGGAGGAGAGCAGTACTTC. This codes for CASSEGGEQYF.

This clonotype appeared many times. The gene calls are TRBV3-1 and TRBJ1-1; 8 bases are a match to TRBD1. Per germline, CDR1 LGHDT and CDR2 YNNKEL (reference sequence). With V trimmed by 1 base and J by 8 bases, 3 bases remained unmatched. The CDR3 spans 13 residues. CDR3 in amino acids: CASSQGTGPEAFF. Written as DNA, the CDR3 is TGTGCCAGCAGCCAAGGGACAGGGCCCGAAGCTTTCTTT.

Ten or more counts support this clonotype. The rearrangement uses TRBV5-6 and TRBJ2-2, with D possibly being TRBD1 (5 bases). The CDR3 sequence is 14 residues long. The germline V gene has CDR1 SGHDT and CDR2 YYEEEE. The V end lost 4 bases, the J end lost 3 bases, and 10 bases lay between the germline ends. The CDR3 coding sequence is TGTGCCAGCAGCCAGGGCCGATACACCGGGGAGCTGTTTTTT. Amino acid sequence: CASSQGRYTGELFF.

This clonotype has ten or more counts. The chain employs TRBV20-1 and TRBJ2-7; TRBD2 matches at 12 bases. Germline values: CDR1 DFQATT, CDR2 SNEGSKA (reference sequence). The CDR3 has 13 amino acids. Trimming took 4 bases from V and 5 from J; bases not matched to a gene: 3. The CDR3 DNA follows: TGCAGTGCTAATCCTAGCGGGAGGGACGAGCAGTACTTC. Translation gives CSANPSGRDEQYF.

This rearrangement joins TRBV28 to TRBJ1-1, with D possibly being TRBD1 (5 bases). The CDR3 spans 16 residues. Germline V gene data show CDR1 as MDHEN and CDR2 as SYDVKM. V was cut by 6 bases and J by 1 base, with 18 bases left in between. The CDR3 loop is CASSTEGESGNTEAFF. For the CDR3, the DNA is TGTGCCAGCAGCACGGAAGGGGAGAGCGGGAACACTGAAGCTTTCTTT.

The rearrangement joins TRBV10-3 to TRBJ2-1; the D gene is possibly TRBD2 (5 bases). V was clipped by 6 bases and J by 0 bases, with 12 bases between them. The CDR3 has 15 residues. CDR1 ENHRY and CDR2 SYGVKD come from the germline V gene. For the CDR3, the DNA is TGTGCCATCAGCCCAGACACTAGCTCCTACAATGAGCAGTTCTTC. It codes for CAISPDTSSYNEQFF.

This chain uses TRBV20-1 with TRBJ2-3; 9 bases fit TRBD2. There are 19 residues in the CDR3. Germline V gene sequence: CDR1 DFQATT, CDR2 SNEGSKA (reference sequence). Unmatched junction bases numbered 13, after V lost 0 bases and J lost 0 bases. The CDR3 DNA is TGCAGTGCTAGAGATCTTCTGGCTAGCGGGGCCCCTAGCACAGATACGCAGTATTTT. It translates to CSARDLLASGAPSTDTQYF.

The chain employs TRBV7-8 and TRBJ2-3; D call uncertain. The CDR3 is 16 amino acids. The germline V gene has CDR1 SGHVS and CDR2 FQNEAQ. The V gene lost 0 bases and the J gene lost 2 bases, with 12 bases spanning the gap. The CDR3 loop reads CASSLARAGLTDTQYF. CDR3 bases: TGTGCCAGCAGCTTAGCAAGAGCCGGGCTCACAGATACGCAGTATTTT.

This clonotype has a count of ten or more. The chain combines TRBV4-1 with TRBJ2-3, with D possibly being TRBD2 (5 bases). Germline CDR1 and CDR2: MGHRA and YSYEKL. Trimming removed 0 bases at V and 1 base at J, with 11 bases between. The CDR3 is 16 amino acids. CDR3 loop: CASSQDLAGGTDTQYF. Here the CDR3 DNA reads TGCGCCAGCAGCCAAGATTTGGCCGGGGGCACAGATACGCAGTATTTT.

This rearrangement joins TRBV12-5 to TRBJ2-5; D may correspond to TRBD1 or TRBD2 (5 bases each). V dropped 5 bases and J dropped 5 bases, with 18 bases sitting between them. CDR3 length: 15 amino acids. Germline assignment: CDR1 LGHNT and CDR2 FRNRAP. CDR3 sequence reads: CASGQPGLGRETQYF. The CDR3 coding sequence is TGTGCTAGTGGTCAACCCGGACTGGGGCGCGAGACCCAGTACTTC.

This clonotype was seen many times. The J gene is TRBJ2-1, the V gene TRBV4-1, with D hard to call. The CDR3 is 17 residues long. Trimming stripped 0 bases from V and 3 bases from J, with 15 bases between. The germline V gene has CDR1 MGHRA and CDR2 YSYEKL. CDR3 in amino acids: CASSQDRFPDVYNEQFF. The CDR3, as DNA: TGCGCCAGCAGCCAAGATAGGTTTCCGGACGTCTACAATGAGCAGTTCTTC.

The sample holds a few counts of this clonotype. This chain joins TRBV2 and TRBJ2-7, with D perhaps TRBD1 (6 bases). CDR3 length: 12 amino acids. Germline values: CDR1 SNHLY, CDR2 FYNNEI. V dropped 6 bases and J dropped 4 bases, with 10 bases sitting between them. CDR3 sequence (DNA): TGTGCCAGCAGAGACAGGATTTACGAGCAGTACGTC. Its translation is CASRDRIYEQYV.

The genes are TRBV9 and TRBJ2-3; 8 nucleotides align to TRBD2. CDR1 and CDR2 (germline): SGDLS, YYNGEE. The ends lost 0 bases at V and 3 bases at J; junction bases unmatched: 9. The CDR3 is 17 residues long. The CDR3, as DNA: TGTGCCAGCAGCGTAGAAGGAAGCGGGAGTTGGACAGATACGCAGTATTTT. This encodes CASSVEGSGSWTDTQYF.